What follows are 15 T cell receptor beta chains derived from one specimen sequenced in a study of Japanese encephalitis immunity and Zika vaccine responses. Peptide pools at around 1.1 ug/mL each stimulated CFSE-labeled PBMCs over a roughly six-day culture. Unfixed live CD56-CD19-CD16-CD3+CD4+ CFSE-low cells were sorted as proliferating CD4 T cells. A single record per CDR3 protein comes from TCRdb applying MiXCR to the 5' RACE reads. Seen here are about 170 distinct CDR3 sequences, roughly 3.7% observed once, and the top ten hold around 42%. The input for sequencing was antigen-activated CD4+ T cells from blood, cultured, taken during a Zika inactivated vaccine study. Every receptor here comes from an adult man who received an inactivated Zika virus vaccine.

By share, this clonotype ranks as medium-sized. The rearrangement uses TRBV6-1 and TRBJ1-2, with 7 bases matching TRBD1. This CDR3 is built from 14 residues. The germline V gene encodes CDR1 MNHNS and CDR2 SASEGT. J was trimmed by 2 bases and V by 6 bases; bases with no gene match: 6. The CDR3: CASRDMTGNYGYTF. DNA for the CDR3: TGTGCCAGCAGGGACATGACAGGGAACTATGGCTACACCTTC.

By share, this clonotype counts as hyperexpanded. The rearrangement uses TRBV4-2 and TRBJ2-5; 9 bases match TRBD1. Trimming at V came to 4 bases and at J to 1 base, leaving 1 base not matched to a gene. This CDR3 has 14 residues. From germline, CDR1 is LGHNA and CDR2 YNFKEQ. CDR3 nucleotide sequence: TGTGCCAGCAGCCCGGGACAGGGCCAAGAGACCCAGTACTTC. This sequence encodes CASSPGQGQETQYF.

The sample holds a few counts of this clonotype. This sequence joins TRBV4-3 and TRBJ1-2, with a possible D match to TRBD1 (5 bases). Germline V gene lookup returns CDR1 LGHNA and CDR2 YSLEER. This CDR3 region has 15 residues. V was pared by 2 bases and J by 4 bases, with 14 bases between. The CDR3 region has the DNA TGCGCCAGCAGCCAATGGGGGGAGGGGATCTATGGCTACACCTTC. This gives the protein CASSQWGEGIYGYTF.

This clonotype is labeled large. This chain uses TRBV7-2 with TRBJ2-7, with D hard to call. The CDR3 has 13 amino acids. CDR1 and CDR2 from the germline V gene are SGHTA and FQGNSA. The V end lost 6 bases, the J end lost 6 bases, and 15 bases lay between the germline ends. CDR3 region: CASRSPGSSEQYF. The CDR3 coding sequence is TGTGCCAGCAGGTCTCCCGGCTCGTCCGAGCAGTACTTC. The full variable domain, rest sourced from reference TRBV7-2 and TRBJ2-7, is GAGVSQSPSNKVTEKGKDVELRCDPISGHTALYWYRQSLGQGLEFLIYFQGNSAPDKSGLPSDRFSAERTGGSVSTLTIQRTQQEDSAVYLCASRSPGSSEQYFGPGTRLTVT.

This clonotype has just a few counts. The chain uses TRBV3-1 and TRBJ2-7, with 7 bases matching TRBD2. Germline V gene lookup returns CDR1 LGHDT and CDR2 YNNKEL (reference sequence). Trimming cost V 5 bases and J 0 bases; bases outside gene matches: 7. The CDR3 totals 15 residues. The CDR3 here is CASSSNGGSSYEQYF. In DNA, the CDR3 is TGTGCCAGCAGCTCAAACGGGGGGAGCTCCTACGAGCAGTACTTC.

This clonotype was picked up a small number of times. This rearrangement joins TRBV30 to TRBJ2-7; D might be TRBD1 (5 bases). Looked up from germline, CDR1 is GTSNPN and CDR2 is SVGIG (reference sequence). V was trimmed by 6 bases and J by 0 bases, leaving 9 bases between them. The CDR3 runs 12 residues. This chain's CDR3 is CACPRDSYEQYF. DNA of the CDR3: TGTGCCTGCCCCAGGGACTCCTACGAGCAGTACTTC.

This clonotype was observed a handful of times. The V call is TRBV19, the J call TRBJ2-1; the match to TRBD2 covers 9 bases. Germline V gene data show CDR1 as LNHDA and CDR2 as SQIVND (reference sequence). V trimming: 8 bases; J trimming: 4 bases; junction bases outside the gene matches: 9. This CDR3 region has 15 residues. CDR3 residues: CASFSGGQGYNEQFF. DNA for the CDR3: TGTGCCAGTTTTAGCGGGGGCCAGGGGTACAATGAGCAGTTCTTC.

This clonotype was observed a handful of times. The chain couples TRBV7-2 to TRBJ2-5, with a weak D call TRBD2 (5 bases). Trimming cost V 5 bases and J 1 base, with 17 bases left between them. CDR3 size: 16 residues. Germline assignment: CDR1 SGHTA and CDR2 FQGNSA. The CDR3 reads CASSLRVRGSQETQYF. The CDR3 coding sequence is TGTGCCAGCAGCCTAAGGGTCCGGGGAAGCCAAGAGACCCAGTACTTC. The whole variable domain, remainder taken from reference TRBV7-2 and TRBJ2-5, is GAGVSQSPSNKVTEKGKDVELRCDPISGHTALYWYRQSLGQGLEFLIYFQGNSAPDKSGLPSDRFSAERTGGSVSTLTIQRTQQEDSAVYLCASSLRVRGSQETQYFGPGTRLLVL.

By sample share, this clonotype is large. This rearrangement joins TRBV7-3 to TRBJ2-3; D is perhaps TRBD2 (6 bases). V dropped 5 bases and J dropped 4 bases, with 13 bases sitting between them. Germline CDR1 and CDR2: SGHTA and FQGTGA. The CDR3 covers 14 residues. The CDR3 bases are TGTGCCAGCAGCCTTGGCCCGGGGGCAGATACGCAGTATTTT. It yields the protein CASSLGPGADTQYF. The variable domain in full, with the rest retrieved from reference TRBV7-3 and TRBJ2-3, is GAGVSQTPSNKVTEKGKYVELRCDPISGHTALYWYRQSLGQGPEFLIYFQGTGAADDSGLPNDRFFAVRPEGSVSTLKIQRTERGDSAVYLCASSLGPGADTQYFGPGTRLTVL.

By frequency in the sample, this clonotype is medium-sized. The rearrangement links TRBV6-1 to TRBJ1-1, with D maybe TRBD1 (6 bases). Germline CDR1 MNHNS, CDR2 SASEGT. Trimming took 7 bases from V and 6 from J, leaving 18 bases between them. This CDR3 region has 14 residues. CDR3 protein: CASTPGAAWAEAFF. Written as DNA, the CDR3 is TGTGCCAGCACTCCGGGGGCAGCGTGGGCTGAAGCTTTCTTT.

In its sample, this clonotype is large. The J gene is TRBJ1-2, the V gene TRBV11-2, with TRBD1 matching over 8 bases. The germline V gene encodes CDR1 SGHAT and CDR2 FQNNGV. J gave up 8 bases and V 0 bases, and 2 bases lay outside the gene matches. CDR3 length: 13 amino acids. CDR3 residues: CASSLDRGRGYTF. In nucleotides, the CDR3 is TGTGCCAGCAGCTTAGACAGGGGGCGCGGCTACACCTTC.

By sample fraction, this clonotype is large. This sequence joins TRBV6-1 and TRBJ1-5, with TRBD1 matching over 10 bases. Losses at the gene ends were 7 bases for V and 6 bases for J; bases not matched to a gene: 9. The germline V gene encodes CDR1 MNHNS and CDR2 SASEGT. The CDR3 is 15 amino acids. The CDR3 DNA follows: TGTGCCAGCAATCGGGACAGGGGCCCAGGTCAGCCCCAGCATTTT. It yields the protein CASNRDRGPGQPQHF.

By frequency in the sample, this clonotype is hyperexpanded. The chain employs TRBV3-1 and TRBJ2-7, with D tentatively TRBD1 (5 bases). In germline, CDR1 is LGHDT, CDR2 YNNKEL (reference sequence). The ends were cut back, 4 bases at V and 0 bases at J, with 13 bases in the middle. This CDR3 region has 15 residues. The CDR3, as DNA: TGTGCCAGCAGCCCCCAGGGCGGTAGCTCCTACGAGCAGTACTTC. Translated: CASSPQGGSSYEQYF.

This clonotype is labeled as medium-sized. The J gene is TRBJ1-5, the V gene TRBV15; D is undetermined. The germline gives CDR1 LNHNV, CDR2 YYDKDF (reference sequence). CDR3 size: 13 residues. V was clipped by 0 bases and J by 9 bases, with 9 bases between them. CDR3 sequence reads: CATSRDPLGPQHF. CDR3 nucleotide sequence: TGTGCCACCAGCAGAGACCCTCTGGGGCCCCAGCATTTT.

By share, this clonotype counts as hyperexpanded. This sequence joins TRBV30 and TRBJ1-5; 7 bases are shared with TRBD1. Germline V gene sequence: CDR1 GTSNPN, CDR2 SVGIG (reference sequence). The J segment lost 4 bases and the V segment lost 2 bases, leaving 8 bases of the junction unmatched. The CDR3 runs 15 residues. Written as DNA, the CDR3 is TGTGCCTGGAGTCGGGGGCAGGGGGGAAATCAGCCCCAGCATTTT. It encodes CAWSRGQGGNQPQHF. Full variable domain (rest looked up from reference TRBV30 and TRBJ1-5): SQTIHQWPATLVQPVGSPLSLECTVEGTSNPNLYWYRQAAGRGLQLLFYSVGIGQISSEVPQNLSASRPQDRQFILSSKKLLLSDSGFYLCAWSRGQGGNQPQHFGDGTRLSIL.